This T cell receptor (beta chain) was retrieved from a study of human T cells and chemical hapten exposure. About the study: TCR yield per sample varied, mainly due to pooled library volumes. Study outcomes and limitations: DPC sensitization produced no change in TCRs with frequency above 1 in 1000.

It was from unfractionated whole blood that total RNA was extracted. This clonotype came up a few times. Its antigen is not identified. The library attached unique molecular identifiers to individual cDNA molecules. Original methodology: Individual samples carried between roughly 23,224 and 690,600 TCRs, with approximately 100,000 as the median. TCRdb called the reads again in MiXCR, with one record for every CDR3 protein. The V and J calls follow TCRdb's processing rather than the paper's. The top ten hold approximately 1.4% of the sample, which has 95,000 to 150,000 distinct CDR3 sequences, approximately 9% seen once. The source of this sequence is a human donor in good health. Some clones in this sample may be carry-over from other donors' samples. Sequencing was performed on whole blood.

The CDR3 sequence: CSVGGQGAYEQYF. The CDR3 bases are TGCAGCGTTGGAGGGCAGGGGGCCTACGAGCAGTACTTC. The rearrangement uses TRBV29-1 and TRBJ2-7; 7 nucleotides match TRBD1. The CDR3 spans 13 residues. The germline V gene encodes CDR1 SQVTM and CDR2 ANQGSEA. V shed 4 bases and J 2 bases; nucleotides not matched to a gene: 5.